Below, 25 T cell receptor beta chains from the same sample are listed, as sequenced in a study of OX40 agonist ivuxolimab in advanced cancers. Profiled with immunoSEQ multiplex PCR; TCRdb holds only in-frame clones, not every one. The table includes tens of thousands of clones, over 75% detected once. The source was CD4+ or CD8+ T cells sorted from blood, collected in a trial of the OX40 agonist ivuxolimab. The receptor source for this set is an adult with an advanced solid tumor such as melanoma, head and neck, liver or kidney cancer.

V is TRBV11-2 and J is TRBJ2-7, with TRBD2 matching over 10 bases. CDR1 SGHAT and CDR2 FQNNGV come from the germline V gene. The V and J ends lost 5 bases and 3 bases, in that order; junction bases with no gene match: 13. CDR3 length: 17 amino acids. CDR3 amino acids: CASSPAGSSGGHYEQYF. For the CDR3, the DNA is TGTGCCAGCAGCCCGGCTGGGAGTAGCGGGGGGCACTACGAGCAGTACTTC.

V is TRBV11-1 and J is TRBJ2-1; perhaps TRBD1 as D (6 bases). The CDR3 sequence is 12 residues long. Germline V CDR1 and CDR2: SGHAT, FQDESV (reference sequence). Trimming left V 4 bases short and J 10 bases short, with 11 bases between. The CDR3 nucleotides read TGTGCCAGCAGCTCCAACACAGGGGAGCAGTTCTTC. Translation gives CASSSNTGEQFF. The whole variable domain, remainder taken from reference TRBV11-1 and TRBJ2-1, is EAEVAQSPRYKITEKSQAVAFWCDPISGHATLYWYRQILGQGPELLVQFQDESVVDDSQLPKDRFSAERLKGVDSTLKIQPAELGDSAMYLCASSSNTGEQFFGPGTRLTVL.

The chain joins TRBV25-1 to TRBJ1-2; no clear D. V was shortened by 6 bases and J by 4 bases, with 6 bases between the two germline ends. Germline values: CDR1 MGHDK, CDR2 SYGVNS. CDR3 length: 11 amino acids. CDR3 sequence (DNA): TGTGCCAGCAGGGACCTCTATGGCTACACCTTC. Its translation is CASRDLYGYTF.

This sequence joins TRBV11-2 and TRBJ1-2; no clear D gene. CDR3 size: 16 residues. Per the germline V gene, CDR1 is SGHAT and CDR2 is FQNNGV. V gave up 5 bases and J gave up 3 bases, with 19 bases separating them. As DNA, the CDR3 is TGTGCCAGCAGCACCCTAAGCGGGATAAGATACTATGGCTACACCTTC. This translates into CASSTLSGIRYYGYTF.

The CDR3 protein is CASSLVPTSGGADEQFF. The CDR3 coding sequence is TGCGCCAGCAGCTTGGTACCCACTAGCGGGGGGGCTGATGAGCAGTTCTTC. The genes are TRBV5-1 and TRBJ2-1, with 13 bases matching TRBD2. The CDR3 is 17 amino acids. The V gene end was trimmed by 0 bases and the J gene end by 8 bases; junction bases not matched to a gene: 8. The germline V gene encodes CDR1 SGHRS and CDR2 YFSETQ.

This chain links TRBV7-2 with TRBJ2-7; TRBD1 agrees at 8 bases. The CDR3 loop spans 14 amino acids. Germline V lookup: CDR1 SGHTA, CDR2 FQGNSA. V shed 4 bases and J 3 bases; nucleotides not matched to a gene: 5. CDR3 nucleotide sequence: TGTGCCAGCAGCTCGCCCGGACAGGGCTACGAGCAGTACTTC. Protein product: CASSSPGQGYEQYF.

The V gene is TRBV19, the J gene TRBJ1-5; D is uncertain. CDR1 is LNHDA, CDR2 SQIVND, per germline (reference sequence). Trimming removed 2 bases at V and 12 bases at J, with 8 bases between. This CDR3 has 11 amino acids. Written as DNA, the CDR3 is TGTGCCAGTAGTATAAACCTCATCCAGCATTTT. Amino acid sequence: CASSINLIQHF.

The chain joins TRBV4-1 to TRBJ2-1; the D gene could be TRBD1 or TRBD2 (5 bases each). V gave up 3 bases and J gave up 10 bases, with 16 bases separating them. Germline V gene data show CDR1 as MGHRA and CDR2 as YSYEKL. The CDR3 covers 14 residues. CDR3 nucleotides: TGCGCCAGCAGCCAGGGGACCCGCACGGGAGAGCAGTTCTTC. Translation gives CASSQGTRTGEQFF.

This chain connects TRBV5-3 to TRBJ1-2; D unresolved. TRBV5-3 is annotated as an ORF whose role is uncertain. CDR3 length: 18 residues. Trimming shortened V by 1 base and J by 5 bases, and 24 bases separated the two germline ends. DNA for the CDR3: TGTGCCAGAAGCTTGTCCCCGATGAGGGAATCCAGCTGTTATGGCTACACCTTC. Protein sequence: CARSLSPMRESSCYGYTF.

The rearrangement uses TRBV7-8 and TRBJ1-2, with D tentatively TRBD1 (5 bases). The CDR3 runs 14 residues. Trimming cost V 1 base and J 6 bases, with 12 bases left between them. Germline lookup yields CDR1 SGHVS and CDR2 FQNEAQ. The CDR3 region is CASSLVQDGHGYTF. The CDR3 DNA is TGTGCCAGCAGCTTAGTACAGGATGGTCATGGCTACACCTTC. The full variable domain, with the rest looked up from reference TRBV7-8 and TRBJ1-2, is GAGVSQSPRYKVAKRGQDVALRCDPISGHVSLFWYQQALGQGPEFLTYFQNEAQLDKSGLPSDRFFAERPEGSVSTLKIQRTQQEDSAVYLCASSLVQDGHGYTFGSGTRLTVV.

The V gene is TRBV7-9, the J gene TRBJ1-1, with D perhaps TRBD1 (5 bases). The V gene's germline CDR1 is SEHNR and CDR2 FQNEAQ (reference sequence). V was pared by 6 bases and J by 0 bases, with 11 bases between. The CDR3 is 14 residues long. In DNA form, the CDR3 reads TGTGCCAGCAGGTCCGGGACGGTGAACACTGAAGCTTTCTTT. Protein sequence: CASRSGTVNTEAFF.

The V gene is TRBV7-2, the J gene TRBJ1-1; a weak D match, TRBD1 (6 bases). Germline CDR1 and CDR2: SGHTA and FQGNSA. V lost 6 bases, J lost 0 bases, and 17 bases lay in between. The CDR3 runs 16 residues. For the CDR3, the DNA is TGTGCCAGCAGAATAGAAGTGTGGGGGCTGAACACTGAAGCTTTCTTT. Amino acids: CASRIEVWGLNTEAFF.

The rearrangement uses TRBV7-9 and TRBJ1-2; D is perhaps TRBD1 (6 bases). Germline V gene sequence: CDR1 SEHNR, CDR2 FQNEAQ (reference sequence). Trimming left V 1 base short and J 8 bases short, with 20 bases between. The CDR3 contains 16 residues. The CDR3 nucleotides are TGTGCCAGCAGCTTAGTTGACAGGCGCCATATAACGGGCTACACCTTC. Protein: CASSLVDRRHITGYTF.

The V and J genes are TRBV7-7 and TRBJ2-7; tentatively, D is TRBD1 or TRBD2 (5 bases each). Germline V lookup: CDR1 SSHAT, CDR2 FNYEAQ (reference sequence). The CDR3 covers 13 residues. V was clipped by 4 bases and J by 6 bases, with 13 bases between them. The CDR3 sequence is CASSSTGAAEQYF. Here the CDR3 DNA reads TGTGCCAGCAGCTCCACCGGGGCAGCCGAGCAGTACTTC.

The chain's CDR3 is CASSPRPPTGENGELFF. CDR3 nucleotides: TGTGCCAGCTCACCACGACCCCCAACAGGGGAGAACGGGGAGCTGTTTTTT. This sequence joins TRBV18 and TRBJ2-2, with 7 bases that match TRBD1. Germline trimming cut 1 base from V and 7 bases from J; bases unmatched to any gene: 12. This CDR3 spans 17 amino acids. Per germline, CDR1 KGHSH and CDR2 LQKENI.

The DNA of the CDR3 is TGCGCCAGCAGCTTGGAAGGCGGGGGCCGGGTCACTGAAGCTTTCTTT. This encodes CASSLEGGGRVTEAFF. The chain combines TRBV5-1 with TRBJ1-1; tentative D call: TRBD1 (6 bases). Germline values: CDR1 SGHRS, CDR2 YFSETQ. Deletions cut 0 bases from V and 4 bases from J, with 16 bases between. The CDR3 contains 16 residues. Using reference TRBV5-1 and TRBJ1-1 for the parts outside the CDR3, the full variable domain is KAGVTQTPRYLIKTRGQQVTLSCSPISGHRSVSWYQQTPGQGLQFLFEYFSETQRNKGNFPGRFSGRQFSNSRSEMNVSTLELGDSALYLCASSLEGGGRVTEAFFGQGTRLTVV.

The chain recombines TRBV4-2 with TRBJ2-7; the D gene is possibly TRBD2 (7 bases). CDR1 LGHNA and CDR2 YNFKEQ come from the germline V gene. Deletions cut 5 bases from V and 0 bases from J, with 17 bases between. The CDR3 spans 16 residues. The CDR3 DNA is TGTGCCAGCAGCGATCAGCGAGGGGGGGACTCCTACGAGCAGTACTTC. Translated: CASSDQRGGDSYEQYF.

The chain recombines TRBV29-1 with TRBJ2-7, with D perhaps matching TRBD2 (5 bases). The germline V and J ends were trimmed by 4 bases and 1 base, with 11 bases remaining between them. CDR1 SQVTM and CDR2 ANQGSEA come from the germline V gene. There are 13 residues in the CDR3. The CDR3 sequence is CSVGHGESYEQYF. The CDR3 nucleotides are TGCAGCGTTGGGCACGGGGAGTCCTACGAGCAGTACTTC.

This rearrangement joins TRBV5-1 to TRBJ1-1, with D possibly TRBD1 on 5 matching bases. The germline V and J ends were trimmed by 0 bases and 14 bases, with 14 bases remaining between them. This CDR3 is built from 12 residues. CDR1 is SGHRS, CDR2 YFSETQ, per germline. CDR3 DNA: TGCGCCAGCAGCTTGGATCTCAGGGCCAAATTCTTT. It codes for CASSLDLRAKFF.

The chain is built from TRBV19 and TRBJ2-5, with D perhaps given as TRBD1 or TRBD2 (6 bases each). Germline V lookup: CDR1 LNHDA, CDR2 SQIVND (reference sequence). Between the trimmed V and J ends, which lost 5 bases and 1 base, there was a span of 14 bases. The CDR3 runs to 15 residues. The CDR3 DNA follows: TGTGCCAGTAGTCCCCAACAGGGAGGCCAAGAGACCCAGTACTTC. Its translation is CASSPQQGGQETQYF.

This clone was seen more than once but under ten times. This chain uses TRBV4-2 with TRBJ1-1; the D gene is possibly TRBD1 (5 bases). V was shortened by 1 base and J by 0 bases, with 15 bases between the two germline ends. The CDR3 extends over 17 amino acids. Germline V gives CDR1 LGHNA, CDR2 YNFKEQ. The CDR3 DNA reads as TGTGCCAGCAGCCAAGGCCGGGGCGCAAAAATGAACACTGAAGCTTTCTTT. Its protein is CASSQGRGAKMNTEAFF.

V is TRBV7-2 and J is TRBJ2-3; TRBD1 or TRBD2 may be the D gene (6 bases each). Per germline, CDR1 SGHTA and CDR2 FQGNSA. Trimming pared 5 bases from V and 1 base from J, leaving 13 bases between. This CDR3 spans 15 amino acids. The CDR3 DNA follows: TGTGCCAGCAGCCCCGGGGGCCGCGGCACAGATACGCAGTATTTT. It encodes CASSPGGRGTDTQYF.

This chain uses TRBV7-3 with TRBJ2-7; D uncertain. V lost 5 bases, J lost 3 bases, and 11 bases lay in between. CDR3 length: 13 amino acids. CDR1 is SGHTA and CDR2 is FQGTGA in the germline V gene. CDR3 loop: CASSPTLGYEQYF. The CDR3 DNA follows: TGTGCCAGCAGCCCCACTCTTGGCTACGAGCAGTACTTC. The full variable domain, with the rest looked up from reference TRBV7-3 and TRBJ2-7, is GAGVSQTPSNKVTEKGKYVELRCDPISGHTALYWYRQSLGQGPEFLIYFQGTGAADDSGLPNDRFFAVRPEGSVSTLKIQRTERGDSAVYLCASSPTLGYEQYFGPGTRLTVT.

The chain has TRBV7-2 and TRBJ2-1, with 8 bases aligning to TRBD1. V was pared by 5 bases and J by 6 bases, with 9 bases of the junction left unmatched. The CDR3 has 15 amino acids. Germline assignment: CDR1 SGHTA and CDR2 FQGNSA. CDR3 bases: TGTGCCAGCAGCCTCGAGGGGACAGGATCCAATGAGCAGTTCTTC. This sequence encodes CASSLEGTGSNEQFF.

The rearrangement links TRBV6-1 to TRBJ1-1, with 8 bases identical to TRBD1. Trimming removed 5 bases from V and 4 bases from J; junction bases left unmatched: 6. The CDR3 runs 14 residues. Germline CDR1 MNHNS, CDR2 SASEGT. The CDR3 DNA is TGTGCCAGCAGTTCCGCAGGGGGCGGCACTGAAGCTTTCTTT. Translating it yields CASSSAGGGTEAFF.